This TCR beta chain was found in a study of blood T cell repertoires in COVID-19. On the study more broadly: The United States, Italy and Spain were the sources of the acute and convalescent COVID-19 samples. Nucleic acid was either cDNA or gDNA, and it came from T cells, B-cell-depleted T cells, or PBMCs.

Authors' processing steps: Amplification of reference gene primers provided the estimated nucleated cell counts. Using immunoSEQ multiplex PCR, the repertoire was profiled, and TCRdb retains in-frame clones only, with some absent. V, J and clone size are taken as reported in that table, and D and trimming were inferred from the DNA itself. The table shows roughly 110,000 clones, with roughly 84% occurring only once. Trimming left V 6 bases short and J 2 bases short, with 10 bases between. CDR3 length: 14 residues. CDR1 and CDR2 from the germline V gene are MNHEY and SVGAGI. This chain joins TRBV6-5 and TRBJ2-2; no definite D call. The material sequenced was peripheral blood. The sequence derives from a human donor in a cohort sampled during active COVID-19. The CDR3 bases are TGTGCCAGCAGGGTCCAGGTTAACACCGGGGAGCTGTTTTTT. Its translation: CASRVQVNTGELFF.